The rows below give T cell receptor beta chains drawn from one sample of a study of blood T cell repertoires in COVID-19. The method was immunoSEQ multiplex PCR; TCRdb's version includes in-frame clones alone and lacks a portion of them. The sample lists roughly 300,000 clones; 85% were seen once. The sample was peripheral blood. The source is a human donor in a cohort sampled during active COVID-19. The CDR3 runs from the conserved cysteine through the conserved F or W. D genes are given only for firm matches. Clone sizes are given selectively: once, few, many, or a class where the clone is expanded.

j_call clone_size d_call v_call cdr3_nt cdr3_aa
TRBJ2-1 . TRBD1 TRBV18 TGTGCCAGCTCGCGGACAGGCAACAATGAGCAGTTCTTC CASSRTGNNEQFF
TRBJ2-7 . . TRBV4-3 TGCGCCAGCAGCCCAGGCAGAGCCTCCTACGAGCAGTACTTC CASSPGRASYEQYF
TRBJ2-7 . TRBD1 TRBV7-2 TGTGCCAGCAGCTCCCGGACAGGGGTTAGCTACGAGCAGTACTTC CASSSRTGVSYEQYF
TRBJ2-7 . TRBD1 TRBV25-1 TGTGCCAGCAGTGACCTCGCAGGGGGTAGCTCCTACGAGCAGTACTTC CASSDLAGGSSYEQYF
TRBJ2-5 . TRBD2 TRBV7-3 TGTGCCAGCAGCCATACCAGCGGGAGTACAGAGACCCAGTACTTC CASSHTSGSTETQYF
TRBJ2-1 few TRBD2 TRBV5-1 TGCGCCAGCAGACGGGCTAGCGGGTTCAATGAGCAGTTCTTC CASRRASGFNEQFF
TRBJ2-2 . . TRBV7-2 TGTGCCAGCATACTCGGAGTGGTCGGCACCGGGGAGCTGTTTTTT CASILGVVGTGELFF
TRBJ1-1 . . TRBV5-1 TGCGCCAGCAGCTTTGGGGGACAATCGAACACTGAAGCTTTCTTT CASSFGGQSNTEAFF
TRBJ2-7 . . TRBV6-2/TRBV6-3 TGTGCCAGCAGTTATTACGGGGGATCTACCTACGAGCAGTACTTC CASSYYGGSTYEQYF
TRBJ2-3 few TRBD2 TRBV18 TGTGCCAGCTCCCCAAGCGGGAGGGCAGATACGCAGTATTTT CASSPSGRADTQYF
TRBJ2-5 . TRBD2 TRBV7-2 TGTGCCAGCAGCTTGAGGCCTAGCGGGGGTGAAGAGACCCAGTACTTC CASSLRPSGGEETQYF
TRBJ1-2 . . TRBV28 TGTGCCAGCAGTCCGGGAGGGCACTATGGCTACACCTTC CASSPGGHYGYTF
TRBJ1-5 once . TRBV5-1 TGCGCCAGCAGCTCACAGCCCAATCAGCCCCAGCATTTT CASSSQPNQPQHF
TRBJ2-3 . TRBD2 TRBV4-1 TGCGCCAGCAGCCAAGCCCCTCTAGCGGGAGTCCCAGATACGCAGTATTTT CASSQAPLAGVPDTQYF
TRBJ1-4 once . TRBV28 TGTGCCAGCAGGGATCCGGGTAATGAAAAACTGTTTTTT CASRDPGNEKLFF
TRBJ2-7 once TRBD2 TRBV3-1/TRBV3-2 TGTGCCAGCAGCCCCCCGGGAGGGGCCTACGAGCAGTACTTC CASSPPGGAYEQYF
TRBJ1-4 . . TRBV6-5 TGTGCCAGCAGTTCGACCGGGACTCATAATGAAAAACTGTTTTTT CASSSTGTHNEKLFF
TRBJ1-2 once . TRBV18 TGTGCCAGCTCACCAGAACAGGGCTATGGCTACACCTTC CASSPEQGYGYTF
TRBJ1-1 once . TRBV4-1 TGCGCCAGCAGCCGAGGGCCCCTATTGAACACTGAAGCTTTCTTT CASSRGPLLNTEAFF
TRBJ1-5 . . TRBV6-1 TGTGCCAGCAGTGAACGTCGACAGGTACGCAATCAGCCCCAGCATTTT CASSERRQVRNQPQHF
TRBJ2-1 few . TRBV2 TGTGCCAGCAGTGTCCAGAATGAGCAGTTCTTC CASSVQNEQFF
TRBJ2-3 once TRBD2 TRBV10-3 TGTGCCATCAGTGGAGCGGGAGAGGGGGGAGTATACACAGATACGCAGTATTTT CAISGAGEGGVYTDTQYF
TRBJ2-3 . TRBD2 TRBV7-8 TGTGCCAGCAGCTCCGGTCCTAGCGGGATTACAGATACGCAGTATTTT CASSSGPSGITDTQYF
TRBJ1-1 . TRBD1 TRBV19 TGTGCCAGTAGTATCTTGGGGGACAGCGCTAACACTGAAGCTTTCTTT CASSILGDSANTEAFF
TRBJ2-2 . . TRBV6-5 TGTGCCAGCAGGGGACTCAACACCGGGGAGCTGTTTTTT CASRGLNTGELFF
TRBJ1-5 . TRBD1 TRBV7-8 TGTGCCAGCAGCTCGAGAAGGGGGCAGGGGGCCCAGCCCCAGCATTTT CASSSRRGQGAQPQHF
TRBJ2-5 . . TRBV6-6 TGTGCCAGCAGGACTACAGTGGAGGAGACCCAGTACTTC CASRTTVEETQYF
TRBJ2-1 few . TRBV4-2 TGTGCCAGCAGCCAAGATGTCCTCCCACAGGGCAATGAGCAGTTCTTC CASSQDVLPQGNEQFF
TRBJ2-1 . . TRBV27 TGTGCCAGCAGTTTATATAGGAGTTCGCGGAATGAGCAGTTCTTC CASSLYRSSRNEQFF
TRBJ2-1 . . TRBV7-2 TGTGCCAGCAGCTTAGCGGTCAGCGGAGGGCCCGGGGATGAGCAGTTCTTC CASSLAVSGGPGDEQFF
TRBJ1-2 . . TRBV15 TGTGCCACCAGGACAGGATCAGGGTACCTCTATGGCTACACCTTC CATRTGSGYLYGYTF
TRBJ2-1 . . TRBV28 TGTGCCAGCAGAACGATGAAGGGGGTATTCAATGAGCAGTTCTTC CASRTMKGVFNEQFF